Following are 2 T cell receptor beta chains from one sample sequenced in a study of blood T cell repertoires in COVID-19. Here immunoSEQ multiplex PCR was the method, and the copy in TCRdb shows in-frame clones only, minus some. The sample has 55,000 to 80,000 clones; 79% are singletons. The sample consisted of peripheral blood. These TCRs come from an elderly woman with active or convalescent COVID-19.

The chain links TRBV6-5 to TRBJ1-2, with D possibly TRBD1 on 6 matching bases. V lost 2 bases and J lost 4, with 8 bases in between. The germline CDR1 and CDR2 sequences are MNHEY and SVGAGI. This CDR3 has 13 residues. As DNA, the CDR3 is TGTGCCAGCAGTTACGGGACATCCTATGGCTACACCTTC. It is translated as CASSYGTSYGYTF.

This clone was observed a single time. The CDR3 protein is CASSGWTGGTEAFF. Here the CDR3 DNA reads TGTGCCAGCAGCGGATGGACAGGGGGCACTGAAGCTTTCTTT. V is TRBV3-1 (or the pseudogene TRBV3-2) and J is TRBJ1-1; 10 positions agree with TRBD1. V shed 5 bases and J 4 bases; nucleotides not matched to a gene: 4. The germline gives CDR1 LGHDT, CDR2 YNNKEL (reference sequence). The CDR3 is 14 residues long.